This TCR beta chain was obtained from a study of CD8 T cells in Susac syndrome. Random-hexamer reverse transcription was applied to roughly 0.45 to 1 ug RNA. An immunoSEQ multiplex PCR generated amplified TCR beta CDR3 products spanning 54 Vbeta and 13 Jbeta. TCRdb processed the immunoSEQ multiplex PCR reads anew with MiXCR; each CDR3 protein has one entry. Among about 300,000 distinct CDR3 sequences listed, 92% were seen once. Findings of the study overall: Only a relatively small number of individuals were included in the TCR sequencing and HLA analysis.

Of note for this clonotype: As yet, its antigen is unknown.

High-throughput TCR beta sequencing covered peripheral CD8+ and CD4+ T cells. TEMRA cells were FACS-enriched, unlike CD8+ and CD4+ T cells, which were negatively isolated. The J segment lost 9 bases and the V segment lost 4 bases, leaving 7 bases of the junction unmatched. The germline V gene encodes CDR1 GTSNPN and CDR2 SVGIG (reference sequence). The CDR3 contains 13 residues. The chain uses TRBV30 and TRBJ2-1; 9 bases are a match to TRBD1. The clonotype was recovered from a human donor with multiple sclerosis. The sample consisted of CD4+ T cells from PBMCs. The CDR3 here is CAWNNRGPAEQFF. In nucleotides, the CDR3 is TGTGCCTGGAACAACAGGGGGCCGGCTGAGCAGTTCTTC.